These T cell receptor beta chains were read from a single sample in a study of control samples from healthy donors and cancer patients. Sequenced by immunoSEQ multiplex PCR; TCRdb stores in-frame clones only, minus some. The sample includes roughly 150,000 clones, 88% of them seen just once. The specimen was blood. These receptors originate from a man between 18 and 35 years old in good health. Both conserved end residues are part of each CDR3. The order of the fields is J gene, V gene, D gene, clone size, CDR3 DNA, CDR3 protein. D genes are given only for firm matches. The size entry is marked missing in some rows and otherwise reads once, few, many or a size class.

j_gene: TRBJ2-3; v_gene: TRBV6-4; d_gene: .; abundance: .; CDR3nt: TGTGCCAGCAGTGACGGACGAGGGCCAGATACGCAGTATTTT; CDR3aa: CASSDGRGPDTQYF
j_gene: TRBJ1-2; v_gene: TRBV18; d_gene: TRBD1; abundance: .; CDR3nt: TGTGCCAGCTCACCAGACCAGAGCCAGGGGGGCATCTATGGCTACACCTTC; CDR3aa: CASSPDQSQGGIYGYTF
j_gene: TRBJ1-2; v_gene: TRBV7-2; d_gene: .; abundance: .; CDR3nt: TGTGCCAGCAGCCAAGGACCCACCTATGGCTACACCTTC; CDR3aa: CASSQGPTYGYTF
j_gene: TRBJ1-1; v_gene: TRBV19; d_gene: TRBD1; abundance: .; CDR3nt: TGTGCCAGTAACAACAGGGGCACTGAAGCTTTCTTT; CDR3aa: CASNNRGTEAFF
j_gene: TRBJ2-4; v_gene: TRBV28; d_gene: .; abundance: few; CDR3nt: TGTGCCAGCAGCAGCCCTGGTATACAAGCCAAAAACATTCAGTACTTC; CDR3aa: CASSSPGIQAKNIQYF
j_gene: TRBJ1-2; v_gene: TRBV29-1; d_gene: .; abundance: .; CDR3nt: TGCAGCGTTGGGGGGGGAGGAAACTATGGCTACACCTTC; CDR3aa: CSVGGGGNYGYTF
j_gene: TRBJ1-4; v_gene: TRBV4-1; d_gene: .; abundance: .; CDR3nt: TGCGCCAGCAGCCAAGATTGGGTGGGCGTTTATGCTAATGAAAAACTGTTTTTT; CDR3aa: CASSQDWVGVYANEKLFF
j_gene: TRBJ1-3; v_gene: TRBV30; d_gene: .; abundance: .; CDR3nt: TGTGCCTGGATAGGGGGAAACACCATATATTTT; CDR3aa: CAWIGGNTIYF
j_gene: TRBJ1-2; v_gene: TRBV4-3; d_gene: TRBD1; abundance: .; CDR3nt: TGCGCCAGCAGCCGGGGGACAGGGGGCGCCCGGGGCTACACCTTC; CDR3aa: CASSRGTGGARGYTF
j_gene: TRBJ2-5; v_gene: TRBV19; d_gene: .; abundance: .; CDR3nt: TGTGCCAGTAGTTCCGGGGACCCCACGGGGGAGACCCAGTACTTC; CDR3aa: CASSSGDPTGETQYF
j_gene: TRBJ1-1; v_gene: TRBV19; d_gene: .; abundance: .; CDR3nt: TGTGCCAGCGGGTCAGGGCCGGGGAACACTGAAGCTTTCTTT; CDR3aa: CASGSGPGNTEAFF
j_gene: TRBJ1-2; v_gene: TRBV30; d_gene: .; abundance: .; CDR3nt: TGTGCCTGGAGTGTACGGCTTAATGGCTACACCTTC; CDR3aa: CAWSVRLNGYTF
j_gene: TRBJ2-1; v_gene: TRBV28; d_gene: TRBD2; abundance: .; CDR3nt: TGTGCCAGCAGCTCCCCCCGGGGGGGTCGGGACAATGAGCAGTTCTTC; CDR3aa: CASSSPRGGRDNEQFF
j_gene: TRBJ2-1; v_gene: TRBV12-5; d_gene: TRBD1; abundance: .; CDR3nt: TGTGCTAGTGGCGCAGGGGGCTTCAATGAGCAGTTCTTC; CDR3aa: CASGAGGFNEQFF
j_gene: TRBJ1-5; v_gene: TRBV7-6; d_gene: .; abundance: once; CDR3nt: TGTGCCAGCAGCTTAACCCCGAAAGATGGTCAGCCCCAGCATTTT; CDR3aa: CASSLTPKDGQPQHF
j_gene: TRBJ1-5; v_gene: TRBV27; d_gene: TRBD1; abundance: once; CDR3nt: TGTGCCAGCAGTTACAGGGGGGGAAATCAGCCCCAGCATTTT; CDR3aa: CASSYRGGNQPQHF
j_gene: TRBJ1-5; v_gene: TRBV19; d_gene: TRBD1; abundance: .; CDR3nt: TGTGCCAGTAGGTGGGGACAGGGAAGCAATCAGCCCCAGCATTTT; CDR3aa: CASRWGQGSNQPQHF
j_gene: TRBJ2-3; v_gene: TRBV7-9; d_gene: TRBD1; abundance: .; CDR3nt: TGTGCCAGCAGCGTGCCCCGGGACAGGGGAACAGATACGCAGTATTTT; CDR3aa: CASSVPRDRGTDTQYF
j_gene: TRBJ2-3; v_gene: TRBV4-2; d_gene: TRBD2; abundance: .; CDR3nt: TGTGCCAGCAGCCCCAGACTAGCGGGGCCCACAGATACGCAGTATTTT; CDR3aa: CASSPRLAGPTDTQYF
j_gene: TRBJ2-7; v_gene: TRBV7-9; d_gene: .; abundance: .; CDR3nt: TGTGCCAGCAGCTTAGTGGTTGGCGAGCAGTACTTC; CDR3aa: CASSLVVGEQYF